This passage covers 16 T cell receptor beta chains from one sample sequenced in a study of blood T cell repertoires in COVID-19. Produced via immunoSEQ multiplex PCR; TCRdb's table is partial and in-frame only. The sample yields 180,000 or so clones, 86% seen once. The sequenced material came from peripheral blood. The receptors were gathered from a young man with acute or convalescent COVID-19.

The chain has TRBV28 and TRBJ2-3, with D perhaps TRBD2 (6 bases). From germline, CDR1 is MDHEN and CDR2 SYDVKM. This CDR3 is built from 15 residues. Trimming stripped 2 bases from V and 2 bases from J, with 11 bases between. DNA of the CDR3: TGTGCCAGCAGTTTAGTTGCGGGGCCCACAGATACGCAGTATTTT. Encoded protein: CASSLVAGPTDTQYF.

This chain joins TRBV3-1 (or the pseudogene TRBV3-2) and TRBJ2-3; tentatively, D is TRBD2 (5 bases). Per germline, CDR1 LGHDT and CDR2 YNNKEL (reference sequence). Deletions cut 0 bases from V and 1 base from J, with 11 bases between. CDR3 size: 16 residues. In nucleotides, the CDR3 is TGTGCCAGCAGCCAAGATAAACTAGGCCGCACAGATACGCAGTATTTT. Translation gives CASSQDKLGRTDTQYF.

This clone was seen once. This sequence joins TRBV18 and TRBJ1-2, with 11 bases fitting TRBD1. The V gene's germline CDR1 is KGHSH and CDR2 LQKENI. This CDR3 is 14 amino acids long. The junction had 4 bases not matched to a gene; V was cut back by 4 bases and J by 6 bases. CDR3 sequence (DNA): TGTGCCAGCTCACTACCGGGACAGGGGGATGGCTACACCTTC. It is translated as CASSLPGQGDGYTF.

The sample holds a few counts of this clone. The rearrangement links TRBV18 to TRBJ1-1, with D possibly TRBD1 on 6 matching bases. V lost 5 bases, J lost 2 bases, and 12 bases lay in between. The CDR3 runs to 14 residues. Germline CDR1 is KGHSH and CDR2 is LQKENI. The DNA for the CDR3 is TGTGCCAGCTCAACAGGGCTTGGAAACACTGAAGCTTTCTTT. It yields the protein CASSTGLGNTEAFF.

The chain links TRBV4-1 to TRBJ1-2; D not resolved. Germline CDR1 MGHRA, CDR2 YSYEKL. Trimming removed 3 bases at V and 1 base at J, with 15 bases between. The CDR3 runs to 16 residues. Here the CDR3 reads CASSHRGLSDNYGYTF. The CDR3 region has the DNA TGCGCCAGCAGCCACCGTGGACTTTCGGATAACTATGGCTACACCTTC.

The V gene is TRBV11-2, the J gene TRBJ2-1, with 8 bases lining up with TRBD1. CDR1 and CDR2 from the germline V gene are SGHAT and FQNNGV. This CDR3 is 16 amino acids long. Trimming at V came to 0 bases and at J to 1 base, leaving 2 bases not matched to a gene. The CDR3 nucleotides read TGTGCCAGCAGCTTAGAAGGACAGGGATCCTACAATGAGCAGTTCTTC. This gives the protein CASSLEGQGSYNEQFF.

This chain uses TRBV6-5 with TRBJ2-3; 7 bases align to TRBD2. Losses at the gene ends were 9 bases for V and 3 bases for J; bases not matched to a gene: 3. CDR1 and CDR2 (germline): MNHEY, SVGAGI. This CDR3 is 12 amino acids long. The CDR3 DNA reads TGTGCCAGTTACGGGGGGACAGATACGCAGTATTTT. Protein sequence: CASYGGTDTQYF.

The chain employs TRBV30 and TRBJ1-5; D gene unclear. The CDR3 loop spans 14 amino acids. Germline lookup yields CDR1 GTSNPN and CDR2 SVGIG (reference sequence). The ends were cut back, 0 bases at V and 1 base at J, with 7 bases in the middle. The CDR3 bases are TGTGCCTGGAGTGTATCGGGGAGCAATCAGCCCCAGCATTTT. It is translated as CAWSVSGSNQPQHF.

The CDR3 DNA sequence: TGTGCCAGCAGCTTAGATGGAGGGAGCTCCTATAATTCACCCCTCCACTTT. Translating gives CASSLDGGSSYNSPLHF. The J gene is TRBJ1-6, the V gene TRBV7-6; D uncertain. The V gene's germline CDR1 is SGHVS and CDR2 FNYEAQ. Deletions cut 1 base from V and 0 bases from J, with 10 bases between. The CDR3 contains 17 residues. Full variable domain (outside the CDR3, taken from reference TRBV7-6 and TRBJ1-6): GAGVSQSPRYKVTKRGQDVALRCDPISGHVSLYWYRQALGQGPEFLTYFNYEAQQDKSGLPNDRFSAERPEGSISTLTIQRTEQRDSAMYRCASSLDGGSSYNSPLHFGNGTRLTVT.

The chain recombines TRBV3-1 (or the pseudogene TRBV3-2) with TRBJ2-2; TRBD1 agrees at 8 bases. This CDR3 contains 17 residues. CDR1 is LGHDT and CDR2 is YNNKEL in the germline V gene (reference sequence). V shed 1 base and J 1 base; nucleotides not matched to a gene: 5. CDR3 sequence: CASSQGRDRMNTGELFF. CDR3 bases: TGTGCCAGCAGCCAAGGCAGGGACAGGATGAACACCGGGGAGCTGTTTTTT.

J is TRBJ1-1 and V is TRBV28; TRBD1 matches 8 bases. Trimming cost V 7 bases and J 1 base; bases outside gene matches: 5. The CDR3 loop spans 14 amino acids. Per germline, CDR1 MDHEN and CDR2 SYDVKM. This CDR3 is CASTHGTGNTEAFF. The CDR3 coding sequence is TGTGCCAGCACCCACGGGACAGGGAACACTGAAGCTTTCTTT.

V is TRBV6-4 and J is TRBJ2-3, with 11 bases matching TRBD2. V shed 4 bases, J shed 0 bases, and the junction held 12 bases outside the gene matches. There are 19 residues in the CDR3. Germline assignment: CDR1 MRHNA and CDR2 SNTAGT. CDR3 DNA sequence: TGTGCCAGCAGTGCCGAAACTAGCGGGGGACTTCCTAGCACAGATACGCAGTATTTT. It yields the protein CASSAETSGGLPSTDTQYF.

The CDR3 nucleotides read TGTGCCAGCAGCGAAGGGACAGCGGGGTCAGAGACCCAGTACTTC. Protein sequence: CASSEGTAGSETQYF. The chain combines TRBV4-2 with TRBJ2-5, with D perhaps assigned TRBD1 or TRBD2 (7 bases each). The CDR3 loop spans 15 amino acids. The V end lost 5 bases, the J end lost 4 bases, and 17 bases lay between the germline ends. Germline V gene sequence: CDR1 LGHNA, CDR2 YNFKEQ.

This chain links TRBV29-1 with TRBJ2-5, with 9 bases lining up with TRBD2. V shed 8 bases, J shed 6 bases, and the junction held 7 bases outside the gene matches. The germline gives CDR1 SQVTM, CDR2 ANQGSEA. The CDR3 covers 12 residues. The CDR3 nucleotides read TGCAGCTGGGGGACTAGCACACAGACCCAGTACTTC. Amino acid sequence: CSWGTSTQTQYF.

The chain joins TRBV4-2 to TRBJ2-3; possible D gene TRBD2, 5 bases. The CDR3 totals 16 residues. Germline CDR1 and CDR2: LGHNA and YNFKEQ. V was cut by 0 bases and J by 2 bases, with 12 bases left in between. The CDR3: CASSQDLEGPTDTQYF. DNA of the CDR3: TGTGCCAGCAGCCAAGATCTAGAGGGCCCCACAGATACGCAGTATTTT.

The gene calls are TRBV19 and TRBJ1-6; D perhaps matches TRBD1 (6 bases). The germline V and J ends were trimmed by 3 bases and 5 bases, with 14 bases remaining between them. The CDR3 spans 16 residues. Germline V gives CDR1 LNHDA, CDR2 SQIVND (reference sequence). The CDR3 here is CASSIPRTVDNSPLHF. Written as DNA, the CDR3 is TGTGCCAGTAGTATTCCCCGGACAGTCGATAATTCACCCCTCCACTTT.